This entry lists 24 T cell receptor beta chains sequenced from one sample in a study of chronic HIV infection and antiretroviral therapy. TCRdb passed the 5' RACE reads through MiXCR, listing each CDR3 protein once. The table shows some 38,000 distinct CDR3 sequences, with 7.5% to 9% occurring only once. Sequencing was done on a sample of peripheral blood. These receptors were taken from an adult who had HIV and had not received antiretroviral therapy, or was an uninfected healthy control (not recorded which).

The chain employs TRBV15 and TRBJ2-1; 9 bases are a match to TRBD1. CDR1 and CDR2 (germline): LNHNV, YYDKDF (reference sequence). CDR3 length equals 14 residues. Trimming removed 5 bases from V and 9 bases from J; junction bases left unmatched: 8. CDR3 protein: CATSSDRGAPEQFF. The DNA for the CDR3 is TGTGCCACCAGCTCTGACAGGGGGGCACCTGAGCAGTTCTTC.

The table lists this clonotype with a few counts. The V and J genes are TRBV28 and TRBJ1-2; 7 bases are a match to TRBD1. This CDR3 has 15 residues. V lost 3 bases to trimming and J lost 4 bases; unmatched junction nucleotides: 8. Germline V lookup: CDR1 MDHEN, CDR2 SYDVKM. Here the CDR3 reads CASSFLSGQLYGYTF. CDR3 bases: TGTGCCAGCAGTTTCCTTTCGGGACAGCTCTATGGCTACACCTTC.

Ten or more counts support this clonotype. The J gene is TRBJ2-2, the V gene TRBV25-1; the match to TRBD1 covers 7 bases. The CDR3 length is 15 residues. The trim removed 5 bases at V and 7 bases at J, leaving 10 bases unmatched. Germline V gene lookup returns CDR1 MGHDK and CDR2 SYGVNS. Here the CDR3 DNA reads TGTGCCAGCAGTAACGCCGGGACAGACTTCGGGGAGCTGTTTTTT. Encoded protein: CASSNAGTDFGELFF.

This clonotype was detected only a few times. The rearrangement joins TRBV6-6 to TRBJ2-5; TRBD1 matches at 7 bases. The CDR3 is made up of 14 amino acids. Trimming took 2 bases from V and 3 from J; bases not matched to a gene: 3. Germline V gene sequence: CDR1 MNHNY, CDR2 SVGAGI (reference sequence). The CDR3 protein is CASSYTTGEETQYF. Written as DNA, the CDR3 is TGTGCCAGCAGTTACACCACAGGGGAAGAGACCCAGTACTTC.

This chain links TRBV6-2 or TRBV6-3 with TRBJ2-1, with D uncertain. Trimming took off 7 bases at V and 1 base at J, with 5 bases between the two ends. The CDR3 consists of 12 residues. Germline V gene sequence: CDR1 MNHEY, CDR2 SVGEGT. In DNA form, the CDR3 reads TGTGCCAGCATTTCATCCTACAATGAGCAGTTCTTC. As protein: CASISSYNEQFF.

This clonotype was found many times. The chain employs TRBV20-1 and TRBJ1-5, with 9 bases that match TRBD1. Looked up from germline, CDR1 is DFQATT and CDR2 is SNEGSKA (reference sequence). CDR3 size: 15 residues. Trimming cost V 1 base and J 5 bases; bases outside gene matches: 6. Here the CDR3 reads CSARAGGQGHQPQHF. For the CDR3, the DNA is TGCAGTGCTAGAGCAGGGGGACAGGGCCATCAGCCCCAGCATTTT.

This clonotype came up a few times. CDR3 loop: CACVWGQNTGELFF. The CDR3, as DNA: TGTGCCTGTGTCTGGGGGCAGAACACCGGGGAGCTGTTTTTT. The chain links TRBV30 to TRBJ2-2; D perhaps matches TRBD1 (6 bases). From germline, CDR1 is GTSNPN and CDR2 SVGIG (reference sequence). V was cut by 6 bases and J by 1 base, with 12 bases left in between. CDR3 length: 14 residues.

This chain links TRBV13 with TRBJ2-7; D remains ambiguous. The germline gives CDR1 PRHDT, CDR2 FYEKMQ (reference sequence). V was cut by 0 bases and J by 3 bases, with 3 bases left in between. This CDR3 contains 12 residues. CDR3: CASSLGRYEQYF. The CDR3, as DNA: TGTGCCAGCAGCTTAGGTCGCTACGAGCAGTACTTC.

In its sample, this clonotype was seen many times. V and J are TRBV7-2 and TRBJ1-5; 7 positions agree with TRBD1. Germline V gene data show CDR1 as SGHTA and CDR2 as FQGNSA. CDR3 size: 13 residues. The V and J ends lost 4 bases and 7 bases, in that order; junction bases with no gene match: 4. CDR3 region: CASSSDREQPQHF. The CDR3 nucleotides read TGTGCCAGCAGCTCCGACAGGGAACAGCCCCAGCATTTT.

This rearrangement joins TRBV20-1 to TRBJ1-5; D is perhaps TRBD1 (5 bases). The CDR3 is 13 amino acids. Looked up from germline, CDR1 is DFQATT and CDR2 is SNEGSKA (reference sequence). Trimming shortened V by 3 bases and J by 5 bases, and 11 bases separated the two germline ends. The CDR3 here is CSARSRGDQPQHF. The CDR3 region has the DNA TGCAGTGCTAGGAGTAGGGGAGATCAGCCCCAGCATTTT.

This clonotype has ten or more counts. The chain employs TRBV2 and TRBJ1-1; D remains ambiguous. Between the trimmed V and J ends, which lost 5 bases and 0 bases, there was a span of 1 base. CDR3 length equals 11 residues. Germline lookup yields CDR1 SNHLY and CDR2 FYNNEI. This CDR3 is CASSLNTEAFF. The CDR3 region has the DNA TGTGCCAGCAGTTTGAACACTGAAGCTTTCTTT.

Notes on this clonotype: One end of the junction varies from germline; a read error may be responsible. The V gene is TRBV7-2, the J gene TRBJ2-7; D remains ambiguous. The CDR3 contains 15 residues. Germline V gives CDR1 SGHTA, CDR2 FQGNSA. The DNA of the CDR3 is TGTGCCAACAGCTTTGCGCTCTTGAAGTCCTACGAGCAGTACTTC. Amino acid sequence: CANSFALLKSYEQYF.

This clonotype came up a few times. The chain is built from TRBV5-1 and TRBJ2-5; 9 bases are shared with TRBD1. Germline CDR1 SGHRS, CDR2 YFSETQ. V trimming: 1 base; J trimming: 2 bases; junction bases outside the gene matches: 6. The CDR3 is 16 residues long. The CDR3 region is CASSLWTGVRQETQYF. The CDR3 coding sequence is TGCGCCAGCAGCTTGTGGACAGGGGTCAGACAAGAGACCCAGTACTTC.

This clonotype has only one observation. This chain uses TRBV28 with TRBJ2-3, with 8 bases aligning to TRBD2. With V trimmed by 6 bases and J by 0 bases, 5 bases remained unmatched. Looked up from germline, CDR1 is MDHEN and CDR2 is SYDVKM. The CDR3 extends over 15 amino acids. The CDR3 bases are TGTGCCAGCAGCCCTAGCGGGCCTAGCACAGATACGCAGTATTTT. It is translated as CASSPSGPSTDTQYF.

This clonotype appeared many times. V gene TRBV28 combines with J gene TRBJ2-7; 8 nucleotides agree with TRBD1. The CDR3 is made up of 16 amino acids. Germline V gene sequence: CDR1 MDHEN, CDR2 SYDVKM. The V segment lost 3 bases and the J segment 1 base; nucleotides outside the gene matches: 8. The CDR3 region has the DNA TGTGCCAGCAGTTTCCCGGCAGGGGGCATTTCCTACGAGCAGTACTTC. This gives the protein CASSFPAGGISYEQYF.

This clonotype came up a few times. The chain employs TRBV10-2 and TRBJ1-2, with 7 nucleotides matching TRBD1. Germline V CDR1 and CDR2: WSHSY, SAAADI. This CDR3 has 14 amino acids. With 3 bases clipped from V and 8 bases from J, the junction kept 9 bases outside the gene matches. The CDR3 loop reads CASSETLQGSGYTF. CDR3 nucleotides: TGCGCCAGCAGTGAAACATTACAGGGGAGCGGCTACACCTTC.

A few counts support this clonotype. The genes are TRBV4-3 and TRBJ2-1; 9 nucleotides line up with TRBD2. This CDR3 spans 15 amino acids. With V trimmed by 1 base and J by 7 bases, 5 bases remained unmatched. The germline V gene encodes CDR1 LGHNA and CDR2 YSLEER. As DNA, the CDR3 is TGCGCCAGCAGCCAAGGCGCGGGAGGGCTGAATGAGCAGTTCTTC. Translation: CASSQGAGGLNEQFF.

This clonotype was seen ten or more times. The CDR3 DNA sequence: TGCGCCAGCAGCTTGGGGCAGAATCAGCCCCAGCATTTT. Amino acids: CASSLGQNQPQHF. The V gene is TRBV5-1, the J gene TRBJ1-5; D unresolved. Deletions cut 0 bases from V and 4 bases from J, with 5 bases between. The CDR3 runs to 13 residues. Per the germline V gene, CDR1 is SGHRS and CDR2 is YFSETQ.

CDR3 sequence reads: CASSLDGGKWPQHF. The CDR3 DNA reads as TGTGCCAGCAGCTTGGACGGGGGAAAGTGGCCCCAGCATTTT. V is TRBV7-9 and J is TRBJ1-5; D may be TRBD1 (5 bases). From germline, CDR1 is SEHNR and CDR2 FQNEAQ (reference sequence). V lost 3 bases and J lost 9, with 15 bases in between. The CDR3 length is 14 residues.

This clonotype was recorded many times. This chain joins TRBV28 and TRBJ2-7, with D possibly TRBD1 on 5 matching bases. The V end lost 6 bases, the J end lost 3 bases, and 18 bases lay between the germline ends. Germline V CDR1 and CDR2: MDHEN, SYDVKM. The CDR3 consists of 15 residues. In DNA form, the CDR3 reads TGTGCCAGCAGCCTCCTAGACAGAGATTTCTACGAGCAGTACTTC. This codes for CASSLLDRDFYEQYF. The full variable domain, in which reference TRBV28 and TRBJ2-7 provide the parts outside the CDR3, is DVKVTQSSRYLVKRTGEKVFLECVQDMDHENMFWYRQDPGLGLRLIYFSYDVKMKEKGDIPEGYSVSREKKERFSLILESASTNQTSMYLCASSLLDRDFYEQYFGPGTRLTVT.

The V gene is TRBV28, the J gene TRBJ2-6; maybe TRBD2 (6 bases). CDR3 length equals 18 residues. The V gene's germline CDR1 is MDHEN and CDR2 SYDVKM. The V and J ends lost 4 bases and 0 bases respectively, with 16 bases between them. CDR3 DNA sequence: TGTGCCAGCAGTTCCCCGGGGGAAAGCTTCTCTGGGGCCAACGTCCTGACTTTC. This gives the protein CASSSPGESFSGANVLTF.

This clonotype was found many times. J is TRBJ2-1 and V is TRBV2, with a tentative D call TRBD2 (6 bases). The CDR3 consists of 12 residues. V was shortened by 8 bases and J by 4 bases, with 9 bases between the two germline ends. The germline CDR1 and CDR2 sequences are SNHLY and FYNNEI. The CDR3 here is CASQTRYNEQFF. The CDR3 DNA reads TGTGCCAGCCAGACTAGATACAATGAGCAGTTCTTC.

This clonotype was seen repeatedly, ten times or more. The chain is built from TRBV20-1 and TRBJ2-7; weak D call: TRBD1 (6 bases). The V gene lost 5 bases and the J gene lost 2 bases, with 10 bases spanning the gap. The CDR3 is 12 amino acids. The germline V gene encodes CDR1 DFQATT and CDR2 SNEGSKA (reference sequence). The CDR3, as DNA: TGCAGTGCTCCGGGACAAACCTACGAGCAGTACTTC. Its translation: CSAPGQTYEQYF.

This clonotype showed up many times. The J gene is TRBJ2-4, the V gene TRBV7-8, with D perhaps matching TRBD2 (6 bases). The CDR3 has 16 amino acids. Trimming left V 5 bases short and J 6 bases short, with 20 bases between. Germline CDR1 reads SGHVS; CDR2 reads FQNEAQ. The CDR3 nucleotides read TGTGCCAGCAGCCCACGTGGACCCTCCGGGGGAAACATTCAGTACTTC. Translating it yields CASSPRGPSGGNIQYF.